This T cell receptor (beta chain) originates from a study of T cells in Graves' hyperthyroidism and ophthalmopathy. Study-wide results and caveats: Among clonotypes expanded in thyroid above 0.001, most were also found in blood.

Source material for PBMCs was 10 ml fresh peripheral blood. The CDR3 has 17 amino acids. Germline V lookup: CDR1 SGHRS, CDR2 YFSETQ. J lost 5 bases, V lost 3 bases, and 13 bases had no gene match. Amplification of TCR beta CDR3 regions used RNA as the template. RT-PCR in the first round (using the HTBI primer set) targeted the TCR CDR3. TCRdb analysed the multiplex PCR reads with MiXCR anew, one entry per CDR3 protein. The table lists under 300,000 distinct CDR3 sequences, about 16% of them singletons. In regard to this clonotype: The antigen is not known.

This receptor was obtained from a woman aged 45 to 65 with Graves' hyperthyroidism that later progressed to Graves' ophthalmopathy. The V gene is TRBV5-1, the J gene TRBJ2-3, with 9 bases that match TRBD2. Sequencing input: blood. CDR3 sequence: CASSYEPGLAGGDTQYF. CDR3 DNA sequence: TGCGCCAGCAGCTATGAGCCGGGACTAGCAGGAGGAGATACGCAGTATTTT. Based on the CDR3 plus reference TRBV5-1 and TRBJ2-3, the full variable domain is KAGVTQTPRYLIKTRGQQVTLSCSPISGHRSVSWYQQTPGQGLQFLFEYFSETQRNKGNFPGRFSGRQFSNSRSEMNVSTLELGDSALYLCASSYEPGLAGGDTQYFGPGTRLTVL.